The 10 T cell receptor beta chains listed next were all sequenced from one sample in a study of blood T cell repertoires in COVID-19. The protocol was immunoSEQ multiplex PCR, while the TCRdb copy is restricted to in-frame clones and leaves out a portion. The table includes some 110,000 clones, 90% to 95% detected once. The sample consisted of peripheral blood. These receptors were collected from a human donor in a cohort sampled during active COVID-19.

V usage is TRBV11-3 and J usage is TRBJ2-1; D possibly corresponds to TRBD2 (6 bases). This CDR3 contains 13 residues. Germline V gene data show CDR1 as SGHNT and CDR2 as YENEEA. The V and J ends lost 2 bases and 6 bases respectively, with 8 bases between them. CDR3 nucleotide sequence: TGTGCCAGCAGCTTAACGGGGGTCAATGAGCAGTTCTTC. Its protein product is CASSLTGVNEQFF.

V and J are TRBV12-5 and TRBJ1-5, with no clear D. CDR3 size: 13 residues. V lost 9 bases and J 4 bases, leaving 13 bases between the germline ends. Germline-derived CDR1 and CDR2 are LGHNT and FRNRAP. In nucleotides, the CDR3 is TGTGCTAGCTCCATCCGGGGAAATCAGCCCCAGCATTTT. It is translated as CASSIRGNQPQHF.

V is TRBV5-6 and J is TRBJ2-3, with 10 bases lining up with TRBD2. The ends lost 4 bases at V and 6 bases at J; junction bases unmatched: 14. CDR3 size: 17 residues. Germline-derived CDR1 and CDR2 are SGHDT and YYEEEE. CDR3 amino acids: CASSLAPGLATGDTQYF. The DNA for the CDR3 is TGTGCCAGCAGCCTGGCCCCGGGACTAGCGACGGGTGATACGCAGTATTTT.

This clone was recorded only once. The chain uses TRBV2 and TRBJ2-7; D may be TRBD1 (6 bases). CDR1 SNHLY and CDR2 FYNNEI come from the germline V gene. The CDR3 contains 12 residues. Deletions cut 7 bases from V and 3 bases from J, with 10 bases between. CDR3 region: CASTMDSYEQYF. For the CDR3, the DNA is TGTGCCAGCACCATGGACAGCTACGAGCAGTACTTC.

V and J are TRBV7-2 and TRBJ2-7; D perhaps matches TRBD1 (5 bases). The CDR3 has 15 amino acids. Germline CDR1 is SGHTA and CDR2 is FQGNSA. Trimming removed 5 bases from V and 2 bases from J, with 16 bases in between. This chain's CDR3 is CASSRLGAGTYEQYF. CDR3 sequence (DNA): TGTGCCAGCAGCCGGCTAGGGGCCGGAACCTACGAGCAGTACTTC.

This chain uses TRBV9 with TRBJ1-4; no clear D gene. Germline V CDR1 and CDR2: SGDLS, YYNGEE. With 0 bases removed from V and 0 bases from J, the gap between germline ends came to 9 bases. CDR3 length equals 16 residues. The CDR3 DNA reads TGTGCCAGCAGCGTAGGGGCATCAACAACTAATGAAAAACTGTTTTTT. Translating gives CASSVGASTTNEKLFF.

The chain carries TRBV5-6 and TRBJ1-1; TRBD1 is a possible D gene (6 bases). With 0 bases removed from V and 1 base from J, the gap between germline ends came to 7 bases. The CDR3 runs to 14 residues. CDR1 is SGHDT, CDR2 YYEEEE, per germline. This CDR3 reads CASSLVGQNTEAFF. The CDR3 region has the DNA TGTGCCAGCAGCTTGGTGGGACAGAACACTGAAGCTTTCTTT.

The chain couples TRBV15 to TRBJ2-3; D gene uncertain. CDR1 and CDR2 from the germline V gene are LNHNV and YYDKDF (reference sequence). V dropped 5 bases and J dropped 8 bases, with 8 bases sitting between them. This CDR3 is built from 11 residues. The CDR3 here is CATSAQRTQYF. DNA of the CDR3: TGTGCCACCAGCGCGCAACGTACGCAGTATTTT.

The chain carries TRBV11-2 and TRBJ1-4, with D possibly matching TRBD1 (6 bases). From germline, CDR1 is SGHAT and CDR2 FQNNGV. CDR3 length: 16 amino acids. V lost 5 bases, J lost 4 bases, and 17 bases lay in between. CDR3 in DNA: TGTGCCAGCAGCCTCCGTCAGGGGCAGGGTAATGAAAAACTGTTTTTT. Its protein product is CASSLRQGQGNEKLFF.

This clone was seen more than once but under ten times. As DNA, the CDR3 is TGTGCCAGCAGTTACTACAGGGGTCAGCCCCAGCATTTT. This gives the protein CASSYYRGQPQHF. The rearrangement links TRBV6-5 to TRBJ1-5, with TRBD1 matching over 7 bases. V trimming: 1 base; J trimming: 6 bases; junction bases outside the gene matches: 0. The CDR3 sequence is 13 residues long. Germline V gene sequence: CDR1 MNHEY, CDR2 SVGAGI.